The clone carrying this T cell receptor (beta chain) is a singleton in its sample. Its cognate antigen is unknown. The data belong to a study of persistence of HIV-infected CD4 T cells. Study in general: CD4+ T cells responding to CMV or HIV-1 Gag were isolated.

The immunoSEQ assay was version 4, run in survey mode. Each sample used up to roughly 1 ug genomic DNA diluted to roughly 10 ng/uL. Clones were sequenced by immunoSEQ multiplex PCR, and TCRdb holds only the in-frame ones, with some missing. Of just under 65,000 clones listed, roughly 75% are singletons. Germline CDR1 reads SQVTM; CDR2 reads ANQGSEA. This CDR3 is built from 16 residues. V lost 0 bases, J lost 1 base, and 15 bases lay in between. Overlapping HIV-1 Gag 15-mer peptides at approximately 0.91 ug per peptide per mL were used. Memory cells lacking CD40L and CD69 with high CD45RO were sorted. Inclusion required CMV-positive serology and CD4+ counts above 400 cells/uL. Findings and caveats of the study: Antigen-responding cells were enriched for degenerate expanded CDR3beta sequences.

This receptor was taken from an adult man with HIV who was CMV-seropositive. V usage is TRBV29-1 and J usage is TRBJ1-2; D is uncertain. The starting material was CD4+ T cells sorted from PBMCs after approximately 19-hour stimulation, obtained from a patient who received antiretroviral therapy. The CDR3 DNA is TGCAGCGTTGAAGAACCTCCCCCGTATTATAACTATGGCTACACCTTC. Residues: CSVEEPPPYYNYGYTF. The full variable domain, with the rest looked up from reference TRBV29-1 and TRBJ1-2, is SAVISQKPSRDICQRGTSLTIQCQVDSQVTMMFWYRQQPGQSLTLIATANQGSEATYESGFVIDKFPISRPNLTFSTLTVSNMSPEDSSIYLCSVEEPPPYYNYGYTFGSGTRLTVV.